The 7 T cell receptor beta chains given below trace back to one sample, sequenced in a study of T cells after yellow fever vaccination. TCRdb fed the 5' RACE reads into MiXCR, producing one record per CDR3 protein. The sample consists of a few hundred thousand distinct CDR3 sequences, around 20% of them appearing once. Material: PBMCs, obtained before the yellow fever booster vaccination. These receptors were obtained from a man younger than 30 who received the YFV17D yellow fever vaccine.

The chain links TRBV18 to TRBJ1-1, with 7 bases lining up with TRBD1. After removal of 5 bases from V and 1 base from J, the junction contained 10 bases not matched to a gene. Germline-derived CDR1 and CDR2 are KGHSH and LQKENI. This CDR3 contains 16 residues. CDR3 sequence reads: CASSAIINRGNTEAFF. The CDR3 nucleotides read TGTGCCAGCTCAGCAATTATAAACAGGGGGAACACTGAAGCTTTCTTT.

This clonotype was counted only a few times. The gene calls are TRBV11-2 and TRBJ1-6; D not certain. Trimming pared 8 bases from V and 7 bases from J, leaving 9 bases between. CDR3 length equals 12 residues. CDR1 and CDR2 (germline): SGHAT, FQNNGV. In DNA, the CDR3 is TGTGCCAGCGGAGTGGACAATTCACCCCTCCACTTT. Translated, it gives CASGVDNSPLHF.

This chain links TRBV18 with TRBJ1-3; the D gene is possibly TRBD1 (6 bases). Trimming took 7 bases from V and 0 from J, leaving 7 bases between them. The CDR3 runs 13 residues. The germline gives CDR1 KGHSH, CDR2 LQKENI. CDR3 region: CASLDSSGNTIYF. CDR3 DNA: TGTGCCAGCTTGGACAGCTCTGGAAACACCATATATTTT.

This chain uses TRBV12-3 or TRBV12-4 with TRBJ1-1; maybe TRBD1 (5 bases). The CDR3 length is 15 residues. V lost 4 bases and J 0 bases, leaving 12 bases between the germline ends. For the CDR3, the DNA is TGTGCCAGCAGTTCCAGAGAGGGGTTGAACACTGAAGCTTTCTTT. It is translated as CASSSREGLNTEAFF.

This clonotype occurred a few times. The rearrangement links TRBV6-6 to TRBJ1-6; TRBD1 is a possible D gene (5 bases). CDR1 is MNHNY and CDR2 is SVGAGI in the germline V gene (reference sequence). There are 14 residues in the CDR3. Trimming took off 2 bases at V and 8 bases at J, with 10 bases between the two ends. CDR3 in DNA: TGTGCCAGCAGTTACAGGGGCCCTCATTCACCCCTCCACTTT. Translation: CASSYRGPHSPLHF.

The rearrangement uses TRBV12-3 or TRBV12-4 and TRBJ1-1; 8 nucleotides agree with TRBD1. The CDR3 is 15 residues long. V gave up 3 bases and J gave up 8 bases; unmatched junction bases: 11. CDR3 sequence reads: CASSLYRGARPEAFF. The CDR3 DNA follows: TGTGCCAGCAGTTTGTACAGGGGGGCGCGGCCCGAAGCTTTCTTT.

The genes are TRBV7-2 and TRBJ2-5; D unresolved. Germline CDR1 is SGHTA and CDR2 is FQGNSA. The CDR3 covers 17 residues. V gave up 3 bases and J gave up 3 bases, with 20 bases separating them. CDR3 region: CASSFYHSAGFEETQYF. DNA of the CDR3: TGTGCCAGCAGCTTTTATCACTCAGCTGGATTTGAAGAGACCCAGTACTTC.